The 10 T cell receptor beta chains below come from one sample, sequenced in a study of T cell repertoires in cytomegalovirus infection. These TCRs are of unknown antigen specificity. TCRdb reprocessed the reads via MiXCR and lists one record per CDR3 protein. The profile shows approximately 730,000 distinct CDR3 sequences, around 35% of them singletons. The starting material was cultured PBMCs, obtained from culture after CMV antigen stimulation. Every receptor here comes from a human donor in good health (CMV status not recorded). Some clones in this sample may be carry-over from other donors' samples.

The CDR3 DNA is TGTGCCAGCAGCCAATCAGCGGCTAGTATGGGGGCCGGGGAGCTGTTTTTT. Its protein product is CASSQSAASMGAGELFF. The rearrangement links TRBV14 to TRBJ2-2; D may be TRBD1 or TRBD2 (5 bases each). Germline CDR1 and CDR2: SGHDN and FVKESK. This CDR3 region has 17 residues. Trimming cost V 2 bases and J 6 bases, with 19 bases left between them.

This clonotype was seen only a few times. The chain carries TRBV12-3 or TRBV12-4 and TRBJ1-3; no firm D call. Trimming removed 2 bases at V and 4 bases at J, with 6 bases between. The CDR3 sequence is 13 residues long. In DNA form, the CDR3 reads TGTGCCAGCAGTTTAAAAGGCGGAAACACCATATATTTT. It encodes CASSLKGGNTIYF.

This clonotype was seen a handful of times. The V and J genes are TRBV19 and TRBJ2-3; D is possibly TRBD1 (5 bases). Germline V gene lookup returns CDR1 LNHDA and CDR2 SQIVND (reference sequence). There are 13 residues in the CDR3. Trimming shortened V by 7 bases and J by 2 bases, and 10 bases separated the two germline ends. CDR3 in amino acids: CASTGPLTDTQYF. The CDR3 bases are TGTGCCAGTACAGGGCCCCTCACAGATACGCAGTATTTT.

This clonotype was observed a few times. This rearrangement joins TRBV4-1 to TRBJ2-2; D unresolved. This CDR3 is 15 amino acids long. Looked up from germline, CDR1 is MGHRA and CDR2 is YSYEKL. V gave up 4 bases and J gave up 2 bases, with 11 bases separating them. CDR3 amino acids: CASSPGPINTGELFF. In nucleotides, the CDR3 is TGCGCCAGCAGCCCTGGACCGATCAACACCGGGGAGCTGTTTTTT.

V is TRBV29-1 and J is TRBJ2-7; TRBD2 aligns across 8 bases. Germline V lookup: CDR1 SQVTM, CDR2 ANQGSEA. The CDR3 has 12 amino acids. V shed 5 bases, J shed 1 base, and the junction held 1 base outside the gene matches. The CDR3 region has the DNA TGCAGCGTTCTAGCGGGTTCCTACGAGCAGTACTTC. Translating gives CSVLAGSYEQYF.

This chain uses TRBV6-8 with TRBJ1-1; tentatively, D is TRBD1 (5 bases). Trimming left V 6 bases short and J 1 base short, with 15 bases between. Germline V gene data show CDR1 as MNHGY and CDR2 as SAAAGT. This CDR3 comprises 15 residues. DNA of the CDR3: TGTGCCAGCAGACACCCCGGGGGATGGAACACTGAAGCTTTCTTT. It codes for CASRHPGGWNTEAFF.

This clonotype has only a few counts. The J gene is TRBJ1-6, the V gene TRBV27; 8 bases agree with TRBD1. The CDR3 totals 15 residues. Trimming cost V 6 bases and J 5 bases; bases outside gene matches: 6. Germline V gene data show CDR1 as MNHEY and CDR2 as SMNVEV (reference sequence). CDR3 sequence reads: CASSYWTGNNSPLHF. In DNA, the CDR3 is TGTGCCAGCAGCTACTGGACAGGGAATAATTCACCCCTCCACTTT.

The V and J genes are TRBV6-6 and TRBJ2-7, with D perhaps being TRBD1 or TRBD2 (6 bases each). Trimming shortened V by 2 bases and J by 6 bases, and 14 bases separated the two germline ends. Per the germline V gene, CDR1 is MNHNY and CDR2 is SVGAGI (reference sequence). The CDR3 is 14 residues long. The CDR3 DNA follows: TGTGCCAGCAGTTACGGGTGGGGGGCAGGCGAGCAGTACTTC. Protein: CASSYGWGAGEQYF.

This clonotype was counted a few times. The rearrangement uses TRBV9 and TRBJ2-3; D gene ambiguous. This CDR3 has 15 residues. With 3 bases removed from V and 0 bases from J, the gap between germline ends came to 11 bases. The germline V gene encodes CDR1 SGDLS and CDR2 YYNGEE. CDR3 sequence (DNA): TGTGCCAGCAGCGCCATAGGTGATAGCACAGATACGCAGTATTTT. Amino acid sequence: CASSAIGDSTDTQYF.

This chain joins TRBV5-6 and TRBJ2-1; D uncertain. Per the germline V gene, CDR1 is SGHDT and CDR2 is YYEEEE. Trimming removed 3 bases at V and 5 bases at J, with 6 bases between. This CDR3 is built from 12 residues. In DNA, the CDR3 is TGTGCCAGCAGCTCGAACAACAATGAGCAGTTCTTC. This sequence encodes CASSSNNNEQFF.